A single sample gave rise to the 2 T cell receptor beta chains below, sequenced in a study of OX40 agonist ivuxolimab in advanced cancers. TCRdb's table, derived via immunoSEQ multiplex PCR, lists solely in-frame clones and lacks some. Among over 25,000 clones listed, 86% were seen once. The sample consisted of CD4+ or CD8+ T cells sorted from blood, taken in a trial of the OX40 agonist ivuxolimab. These receptors were collected from an adult with an advanced solid tumor such as melanoma, head and neck, liver or kidney cancer.

The chain couples TRBV27 to TRBJ2-1; D is unclear. Per the germline V gene, CDR1 is MNHEY and CDR2 is SMNVEV (reference sequence). Between the trimmed V and J ends, which lost 2 bases and 5 bases, there was a span of 13 bases. The CDR3 has 15 residues. The CDR3: CASSLAGWINNEQFF. CDR3 DNA sequence: TGTGCCAGCAGTTTAGCAGGCTGGATAAACAATGAGCAGTTCTTC.

The chain has TRBV11-2 and TRBJ2-4; D gene unclear. This CDR3 has 11 amino acids. Germline V gives CDR1 SGHAT, CDR2 FQNNGV. V was clipped by 4 bases and J by 8 bases, with 6 bases between them. The DNA of the CDR3 is TGTGCCAGCAGCTGGCTGGACATTCAGTACTTC. Its protein product is CASSWLDIQYF.